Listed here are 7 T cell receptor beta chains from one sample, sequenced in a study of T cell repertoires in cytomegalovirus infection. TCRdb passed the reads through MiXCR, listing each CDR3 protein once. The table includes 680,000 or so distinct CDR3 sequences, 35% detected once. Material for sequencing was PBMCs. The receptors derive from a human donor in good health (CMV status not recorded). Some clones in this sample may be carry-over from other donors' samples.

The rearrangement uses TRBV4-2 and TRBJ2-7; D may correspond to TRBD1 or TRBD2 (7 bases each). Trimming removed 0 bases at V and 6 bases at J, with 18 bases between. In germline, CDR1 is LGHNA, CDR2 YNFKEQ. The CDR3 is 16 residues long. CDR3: CASSQEKGGGRGEQYF. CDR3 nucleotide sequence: TGTGCCAGCAGCCAAGAGAAAGGGGGCGGGAGAGGCGAGCAGTACTTC.

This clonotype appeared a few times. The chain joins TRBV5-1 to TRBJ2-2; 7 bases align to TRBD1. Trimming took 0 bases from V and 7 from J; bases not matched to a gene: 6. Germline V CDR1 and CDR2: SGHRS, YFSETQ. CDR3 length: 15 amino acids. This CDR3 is CASSLVTGWNGELFF. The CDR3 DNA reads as TGCGCCAGCAGCTTGGTGACAGGGTGGAACGGGGAGCTGTTTTTT.

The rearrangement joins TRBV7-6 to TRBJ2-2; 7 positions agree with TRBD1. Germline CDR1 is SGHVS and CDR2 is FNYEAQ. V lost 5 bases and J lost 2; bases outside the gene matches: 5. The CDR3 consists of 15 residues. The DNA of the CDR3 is TGTGCCAGCAGCCCCACAGGGGTAAACACCGGGGAGCTGTTTTTT. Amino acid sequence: CASSPTGVNTGELFF.

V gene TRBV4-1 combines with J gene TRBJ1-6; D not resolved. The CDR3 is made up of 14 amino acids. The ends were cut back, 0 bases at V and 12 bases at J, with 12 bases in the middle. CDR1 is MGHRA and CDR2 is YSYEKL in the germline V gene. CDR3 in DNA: TGCGCCAGCAGCCAAGATCCCCAATCACGACCCCTCCACTTT. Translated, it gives CASSQDPQSRPLHF.

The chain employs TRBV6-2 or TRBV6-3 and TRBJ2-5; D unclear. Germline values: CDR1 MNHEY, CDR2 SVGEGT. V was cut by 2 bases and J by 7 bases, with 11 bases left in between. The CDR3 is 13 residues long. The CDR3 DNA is TGTGCCAGCAGTTACAGTCCCGCCGGGACCCAGTACTTC. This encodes CASSYSPAGTQYF.

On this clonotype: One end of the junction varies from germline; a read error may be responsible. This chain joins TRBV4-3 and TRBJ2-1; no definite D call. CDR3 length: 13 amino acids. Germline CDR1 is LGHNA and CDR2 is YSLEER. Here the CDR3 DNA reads TGCGCCAGCAGCCAAAACTTGGACGCTGAGCGGTTCTTC. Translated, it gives CASSQNLDAERFF.

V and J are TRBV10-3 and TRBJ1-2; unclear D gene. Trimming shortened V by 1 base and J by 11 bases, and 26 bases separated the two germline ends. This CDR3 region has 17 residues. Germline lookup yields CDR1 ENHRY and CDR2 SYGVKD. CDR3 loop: CAISEYSEPTSSITYTF. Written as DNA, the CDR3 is TGTGCCATCAGTGAGTACAGTGAACCGACATCTTCCATCACTTACACCTTC.